These 14 T cell receptor beta chains were all obtained from the same sample, sequenced in a study of post-analysis software for immune sequencing data. These receptors are not linked to any known antigen. TCR beta libraries were prepared from cDNA with unique molecular identifiers. In TCRdb, the PCR reads were re-called with MiXCR into one record per CDR3 protein. Of over 700,000 distinct CDR3 sequences in the sample, 30% were seen once. Study-wide results and caveats: Patients showed TRBV5-6, TRBV5-1 and TRBV20-1 among a few TRBV segments more frequent than in controls.

Source material: blood. These TCRs come from a girl aged 10 to 17 with multiple sclerosis.

This clonotype was counted only a few times. CDR3 region: CSARSLADEQYF. CDR3 coding DNA: TGCAGTGCAAGGAGTCTGGCGGACGAGCAGTACTTC. The chain is built from TRBV20-1 and TRBJ2-7; no reliable D call. There are 12 residues in the CDR3. V dropped 6 bases and J dropped 5 bases, with 14 bases sitting between them. The germline gives CDR1 DFQATT, CDR2 SNEGSKA (reference sequence).

The chain is built from TRBV20-1 and TRBJ2-7; TRBD2 agrees at 9 bases. V lost 2 bases, J lost 1 base, and 6 bases stayed unmatched. There are 15 residues in the CDR3. Germline V gene lookup returns CDR1 DFQATT and CDR2 SNEGSKA (reference sequence). In DNA form, the CDR3 reads TGCAGTGCTAGACCGCTAGCGGGGCCTTCCTACGAGCAGTACTTC. Translation: CSARPLAGPSYEQYF.

This clonotype has just a few counts. The chain recombines TRBV20-1 with TRBJ2-3; 9 nucleotides match TRBD1. With 7 bases clipped from V and 4 bases from J, the junction kept 12 bases outside the gene matches. The germline V gene encodes CDR1 DFQATT and CDR2 SNEGSKA (reference sequence). This CDR3 region has 15 residues. CDR3 in amino acids: CSGTRKDRGADTQYF. CDR3 DNA sequence: TGCAGTGGCACGAGAAAGGACAGGGGCGCAGATACGCAGTATTTT.

This clonotype was seen a few times. The V call is TRBV20-1, the J call TRBJ1-2, with D maybe TRBD1 (5 bases). V gave up 0 bases and J gave up 6 bases, with 11 bases separating them. In germline, CDR1 is DFQATT, CDR2 SNEGSKA (reference sequence). This CDR3 is built from 13 residues. CDR3 coding DNA: TGCAGTGCTAGAGAGGGGGGGAGAGATGGCTACACCTTC. Protein: CSAREGGRDGYTF.

This clonotype came up a few times. The V gene is TRBV4-1, the J gene TRBJ1-2; possibly TRBD1 for D (5 bases). Per germline, CDR1 MGHRA and CDR2 YSYEKL. The CDR3 is made up of 18 amino acids. The ends were cut back, 1 base at V and 0 bases at J, with 18 bases in the middle. The chain's CDR3 is CASSQGHLARGSNYGYTF. The CDR3 nucleotides are TGCGCCAGCAGCCAAGGTCACTTGGCGAGGGGCTCTAACTATGGCTACACCTTC.

The chain couples TRBV24-1 to TRBJ2-1; D tentatively fits TRBD1 or TRBD2 (5 bases each). The germline V gene has CDR1 KGHDR and CDR2 SFDVKD. The CDR3 contains 14 residues. V lost 0 bases and J 6 bases, leaving 8 bases between the germline ends. CDR3 protein: CATSDLGGRNEQFF. The CDR3 bases are TGTGCCACCAGTGATTTGGGGGGTCGCAATGAGCAGTTCTTC.

The rearrangement uses TRBV20-1 and TRBJ2-4; 8 bases are a match to TRBD2. The J call may be mistaken, given a closer DNA end match to TRBJ2-7. In germline, CDR1 is DFQATT, CDR2 SNEGSKA (reference sequence). The CDR3 length is 14 residues. As DNA, the CDR3 is TGCAGTGCTTATTCGCTAGCGGGTTTCAACGAGCAGTACTTC. Translated: CSAYSLAGFNEQYF.

The chain couples TRBV7-6 to TRBJ2-5, with D perhaps TRBD1 (6 bases). Germline V gives CDR1 SGHVS, CDR2 FNYEAQ. V gave up 0 bases and J gave up 2 bases, with 13 bases separating them. CDR3 length equals 16 residues. The CDR3 sequence: CASSLAQGLGQETQYF. The CDR3, as DNA: TGTGCCAGCAGCTTAGCGCAGGGGTTGGGGCAAGAGACCCAGTACTTC.

This clonotype showed up just a few times. This chain joins TRBV7-9 and TRBJ1-4, with a possible D match to TRBD1 (5 bases). Germline V gives CDR1 SEHNR, CDR2 FQNEAQ (reference sequence). This CDR3 is 14 amino acids long. The V end was cut by 5 bases, the J end by 7 bases, with 14 bases between. CDR3: CASSQGSGGEKLFF. Here the CDR3 DNA reads TGTGCCAGCAGCCAAGGATCTGGGGGTGAAAAACTGTTTTTT.

This clonotype occurred a few times. CDR3 in amino acids: CSVGRSGDYYEQYF. The CDR3 region has the DNA TGCAGCGTCGGTCGTAGCGGGGACTACTACGAGCAGTACTTC. The V call is TRBV29-1, the J call TRBJ2-5; 8 bases map to TRBD2. The DNA end favors TRBJ2-7, so the J call may be wrong. Germline CDR1 reads SQVTM; CDR2 reads ANQGSEA. The CDR3 totals 14 residues.

The chain combines TRBV7-9 with TRBJ1-6, with D unclear. Germline V gene data show CDR1 as SEHNR and CDR2 as FQNEAQ (reference sequence). Trimming left V 5 bases short and J 6 bases short, with 17 bases between. CDR3 length: 16 residues. DNA for the CDR3: TGTGCCAGCAGCCCACTCGACGACACGCCTAATTCACCCCTCCACTTT. Amino acids: CASSPLDDTPNSPLHF.

The chain carries TRBV9 and TRBJ1-6; 11 nucleotides line up with TRBD1. The J segment lost 10 bases and the V segment lost 0 bases, leaving 15 bases of the junction unmatched. The length of the CDR3 is 19 residues. CDR1 SGDLS and CDR2 YYNGEE come from the germline V gene. DNA for the CDR3: TGTGCCAGCAGCGTAGACCGGGACAGGGGGACGCACAGGGGGTCACCCCTCCACTTT. The encoded protein is CASSVDRDRGTHRGSPLHF.

Worth noting for this clonotype: An end of the junction differs from the germline gene, which may be a read error. The genes are TRBV5-5 and TRBJ2-2; TRBD1 matches at 7 bases. CDR3 length equals 14 residues. Germline values: CDR1 SGHKS, CDR2 YYEKEE (reference sequence). CDR3 protein: CASRSGTDTGERFF. The CDR3 DNA is TGTGCCAGCAGGTCCGGGACAGACACCGGGGAGCGGTTTTTT.

The V and J genes are TRBV29-1 and TRBJ2-5, with 7 bases fitting TRBD1. V shed 1 base and J 2 bases; nucleotides not matched to a gene: 7. This CDR3 spans 15 amino acids. Looked up from germline, CDR1 is SQVTM and CDR2 is ANQGSEA. The chain's CDR3 is CSVEGRGLGQETQYF. CDR3 in DNA: TGCAGCGTTGAAGGCAGGGGGTTGGGTCAAGAGACCCAGTACTTC.